The rows below give T cell receptor beta chains drawn from one sample of a study of cytomegalovirus exposure and HLA in healthy donors. Only in-frame clones appear in the TCRdb table, and some are missing; sequencing was by immunoSEQ multiplex PCR. The profile shows around 190,000 clones, 65% to 80% of them singletons. The sequenced sample consisted of PBMCs. The receptors shown here come from a woman in her thirties or forties in good health and CMV-seronegative. CDR3s include the opening cysteine and the closing phenylalanine or tryptophan. The order of the fields is D gene, clone size, J gene, V gene, CDR3 protein, CDR3 DNA. The D gene is left open where the match is weak. Clone size is given for some rows only: seen once, a few or many times, or a class if the clone is expanded.

d_gene: -; abundance: -; j_gene: TRBJ2-7; v_gene: TRBV4-1; CDR3aa: CASSQGGLSSYEQYF; CDR3nt: TGCGCCAGCAGCCAAGGAGGGCTAAGCTCCTACGAGCAGTACTTC
d_gene: TRBD1; abundance: -; j_gene: TRBJ2-5; v_gene: TRBV7-8; CDR3aa: CASSLLSLRGKETQYF; CDR3nt: TGTGCCAGCAGCTTATTATCCCTCAGGGGGAAAGAGACCCAGTACTTC
d_gene: -; abundance: -; j_gene: TRBJ1-2; v_gene: TRBV5-4; CDR3aa: CASSLDSYGYTF; CDR3nt: TGTGCCAGCAGCTTGGACAGTTATGGCTACACCTTC
d_gene: TRBD2; abundance: -; j_gene: TRBJ2-2; v_gene: TRBV4-2; CDR3aa: CASSQDPGLAFGELFF; CDR3nt: TGTGCCAGCAGCCAAGATCCTGGACTAGCTTTCGGGGAGCTGTTTTTT
d_gene: -; abundance: few; j_gene: TRBJ1-1; v_gene: TRBV30; CDR3aa: CAWSVSARGEAFF; CDR3nt: TGTGCCTGGAGTGTGAGCGCCCGGGGTGAAGCTTTCTTT
d_gene: -; abundance: once; j_gene: TRBJ2-6; v_gene: TRBV7-2; CDR3aa: CASSLQLGPNVLTF; CDR3nt: TGTGCCAGCAGCTTACAGCTGGGCCCCAACGTCCTGACTTTC
d_gene: -; abundance: -; j_gene: TRBJ1-5; v_gene: TRBV5-4; CDR3aa: CASSLGQGINQPQHF; CDR3nt: TGTGCCAGCAGCTTGGGGCAGGGAATAAATCAGCCCCAGCATTTT
d_gene: TRBD1; abundance: few; j_gene: TRBJ2-1; v_gene: TRBV5-4; CDR3aa: CASSRLDRDEQFF; CDR3nt: TGTGCCAGCAGCCGCTTGGACAGGGATGAGCAGTTCTTC
d_gene: TRBD1; abundance: -; j_gene: TRBJ1-2; v_gene: TRBV27; CDR3aa: CAGSSLQGLWGYTF; CDR3nt: TGTGCCGGCAGTTCACTACAGGGGTTGTGGGGCTACACCTTC
d_gene: TRBD1; abundance: few; j_gene: TRBJ1-2; v_gene: TRBV5-4; CDR3aa: CASSEGQGMTWGYTF; CDR3nt: TGTGCCAGCAGCGAAGGACAGGGAATGACGTGGGGCTACACCTTC
d_gene: -; abundance: -; j_gene: TRBJ2-7; v_gene: TRBV7-6; CDR3aa: CASSLGSDYYEQYF; CDR3nt: TGTGCCAGCAGCTTAGGCTCCGACTATTACGAGCAGTACTTC